The following is a TCR beta chain sequence with its context. The data were obtained in a study of blood T cells in healthy people across ages. Samples each had at least 6 micrograms of total RNA extracted. The second PCR ran roughly 7 to 11 cycles with a sample-barcoded 5' primer and J-beta primers. One entry per CDR3 protein results from TCRdb running MiXCR on the 5' RACE reads. The sample lists 1.5 million to 2 million distinct CDR3 sequences; just under 50% were seen once. The clonotype originates from a woman aged 40 to 55 in good health. The sample comprised blood.

The CDR3 loop is CASSPPGQGASYGYTF. CDR3 sequence (DNA): TGTGCCAGCAGCCCCCCCGGACAGGGGGCGAGCTATGGCTACACCTTC. This chain uses TRBV7-9 with TRBJ1-2; 11 bases are a match to TRBD1. Trimming took 5 bases from V and 4 from J; bases not matched to a gene: 9. Germline assignment: CDR1 SEHNR and CDR2 FQNEAQ (reference sequence). The CDR3 is 16 amino acids.